This T cell receptor (beta chain) was sequenced during a study of T cells after yellow fever vaccination. The overall study: Fractions of low cell number were prepared using SMART-Seq v4 Ultra Low Input.

Germline-derived CDR1 and CDR2 are SGHRS and YFSETQ. The CDR3 is 17 amino acids. With 0 bases removed from V and 0 bases from J, the gap between germline ends came to 13 bases. Making TCR cDNA involved 5'RACE template switching, which added UMIs and a universal primer site. MiXCR was run by TCRdb on the 5' RACE reads, yielding one entry per CDR3 protein. This table holds approximately 110,000 distinct CDR3 sequences, about 7% found once. This clonotype is labeled as medium-sized. This sample comprised CD4+ T cells sorted from PBMCs, obtained roughly 10 days after the first yellow fever vaccination. This sequence joins TRBV5-1 and TRBJ2-4; D not certain. The clonotype was recovered from a man between 18 and 29 years old who received the YFV17D yellow fever vaccine. CDR3 in DNA: TGCGCCAGCAGCTTGGCTTTTGAGAAGGCAGCCAAAAACATTCAGTACTTC. Translating gives CASSLAFEKAAKNIQYF.